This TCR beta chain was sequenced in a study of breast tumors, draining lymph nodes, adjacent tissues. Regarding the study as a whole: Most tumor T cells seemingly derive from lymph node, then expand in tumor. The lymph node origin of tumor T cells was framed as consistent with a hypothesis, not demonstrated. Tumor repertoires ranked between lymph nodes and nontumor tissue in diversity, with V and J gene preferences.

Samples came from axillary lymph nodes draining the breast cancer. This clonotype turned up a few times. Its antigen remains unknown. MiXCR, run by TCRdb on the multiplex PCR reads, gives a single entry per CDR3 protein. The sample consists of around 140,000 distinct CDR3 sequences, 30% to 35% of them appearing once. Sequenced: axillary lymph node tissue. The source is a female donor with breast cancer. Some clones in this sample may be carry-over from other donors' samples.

CDR3 sequence (DNA): TGTGCCAGCAGTTACCGAGACAGGGGGCGACTCACCGGGGAGCTGTTTTTT. This gives the protein CASSYRDRGRLTGELFF. This chain joins TRBV6-2 or TRBV6-3 and TRBJ2-2, with TRBD1 matching 10 bases. The CDR3 has 17 residues. Looked up from germline, CDR1 is MNHEY and CDR2 is SVGEGT. V lost 2 bases and J lost 4; bases outside the gene matches: 7.